A single sample is the source of the 26 T cell receptor beta chains below, sequenced in a study of blood T cell repertoires in COVID-19. Repertoires were generated with immunoSEQ multiplex PCR, while TCRdb's copy carries only in-frame clones and drops some. The sample lists about 300,000 clones, roughly 89% occurring once. Sequencing used peripheral blood. Receptor source: a woman aged 25-40 years with COVID-19, enrolled during active disease.

DNA of the CDR3: TGCGCCAGCAGTCTCGAGGGTTCGAATGAAAAACTGTTTTTT. The encoded protein is CASSLEGSNEKLFF. The chain employs TRBV23-1 and TRBJ1-4; D gene ambiguous. TRBV23-1 is designated an ORF whose function remains uncertain. CDR3 length: 14 residues. V was trimmed by 4 bases and J by 5 bases, leaving 11 bases between them.

The CDR3: CASSSPQGNNYGYTF. The CDR3, as DNA: TGTGCCAGCAGTTCACCACAGGGGAATAACTATGGCTACACCTTC. The J gene is TRBJ1-2, the V gene TRBV28; 7 bases are shared with TRBD1. The CDR3 runs 15 residues. The ends lost 4 bases at V and 1 base at J; junction bases unmatched: 6. Per germline, CDR1 MDHEN and CDR2 SYDVKM.

J is TRBJ1-1 and V is TRBV29-1; D unresolved. V lost 8 bases to trimming and J lost 4 bases, with 14 bases between them. Germline assignment: CDR1 SQVTM and CDR2 ANQGSEA. The CDR3 is 12 residues long. CDR3 bases: TGCAGCACGAGGGATAAAATCACTGAAGCTTTCTTT. This gives the protein CSTRDKITEAFF.

The chain recombines TRBV2 with TRBJ1-3; 8 nucleotides agree with TRBD1. Looked up from germline, CDR1 is SNHLY and CDR2 is FYNNEI. The CDR3 runs to 14 residues. V shed 6 bases and J 2 bases; nucleotides not matched to a gene: 3. The CDR3 region is CASRETGAGNTIYF. Written as DNA, the CDR3 is TGTGCCAGCAGGGAGACAGGGGCTGGAAACACCATATATTTT.

V is TRBV11-2 and J is TRBJ2-3; D is unresolved. Between the trimmed V and J ends, which lost 6 bases and 3 bases, there was a span of 16 bases. Germline loops: CDR1 SGHAT, CDR2 FQNNGV. There are 15 residues in the CDR3. DNA of the CDR3: TGTGCCAGCAGGTCCCCACCCTCCCGGACAGATACGCAGTATTTT. Protein product: CASRSPPSRTDTQYF.

This sequence joins TRBV5-1 and TRBJ2-3, with 9 bases fitting TRBD2. V was pared by 9 bases and J by 1 base, with 3 bases of the junction left unmatched. The germline V gene has CDR1 SGHRS and CDR2 YFSETQ. The CDR3 consists of 13 residues. The CDR3, as DNA: TGCGCCACATCTAGCGGGGGCACAGATACGCAGTATTTT. It specifies CATSSGGTDTQYF.

V and J are TRBV24-1 and TRBJ2-5; 7 nucleotides line up with TRBD2. Germline trimming cut 2 bases from V and 13 bases from J; bases unmatched to any gene: 18. In germline, CDR1 is KGHDR, CDR2 SFDVKD. The CDR3 length is 16 residues. This CDR3 reads CATSDSGEGTEENPYF. CDR3 DNA sequence: TGTGCCACCAGTGATTCGGGGGAGGGGACGGAAGAGAATCCGTACTTC.

The V gene is TRBV7-3, the J gene TRBJ2-7; 9 bases map to TRBD1. Germline V gives CDR1 SGHTA, CDR2 FQGTGA. The ends lost 4 bases at V and 6 bases at J; junction bases unmatched: 7. CDR3 length: 14 amino acids. The DNA of the CDR3 is TGTGCCAGCAGCTCCGGGACAGGGATTTCCGAGCAGTACTTC. This sequence encodes CASSSGTGISEQYF.

The chain couples TRBV6-5 to TRBJ1-1; the D gene is possibly TRBD1 (6 bases). The germline V gene has CDR1 MNHEY and CDR2 SVGAGI. The length of the CDR3 is 15 residues. The V gene lost 0 bases and the J gene lost 6 bases, with 14 bases spanning the gap. The CDR3 DNA sequence: TGTGCCAGCAGTTACTCGCGCAGGGGAGACGCTGAAGCTTTCTTT. It codes for CASSYSRRGDAEAFF.

The rearrangement uses TRBV7-9 and TRBJ2-1; D is possibly TRBD2 (6 bases). CDR1 is SEHNR, CDR2 FQNEAQ, per germline (reference sequence). The CDR3 is 14 amino acids. The germline V and J ends were trimmed by 2 bases and 6 bases, with 11 bases remaining between them. The CDR3 spells CASSLLSGSNEQFF. The CDR3 nucleotides are TGTGCCAGCAGCTTACTGTCCGGGAGCAATGAGCAGTTCTTC.

V gene TRBV28 combines with J gene TRBJ1-1; 7 bases match TRBD1. With V trimmed by 5 bases and J by 0 bases, 6 bases remained unmatched. In germline, CDR1 is MDHEN, CDR2 SYDVKM. The CDR3 consists of 15 residues. CDR3 sequence: CASSSPGQLNTEAFF. The DNA of the CDR3 is TGTGCCAGCAGTAGCCCGGGACAGCTGAACACTGAAGCTTTCTTT.

The V and J genes are TRBV7-9 and TRBJ1-5, with a possible D match to TRBD1 (5 bases). V was cut by 0 bases and J by 6 bases, with 15 bases left in between. The CDR3 is 16 residues long. Per germline, CDR1 SEHNR and CDR2 FQNEAQ (reference sequence). The CDR3 coding sequence is TGTGCCAGCAGCTTAGCGGGGACGGCGGGGAGTCAGCCCCAGCATTTT. This translates into CASSLAGTAGSQPQHF.

The chain employs TRBV6-2 or TRBV6-3 and TRBJ1-2; D might be TRBD1 (5 bases). The germline V gene has CDR1 MNHEY and CDR2 SVGEGT. Trimming stripped 4 bases from V and 10 bases from J, with 25 bases between. The CDR3 is made up of 16 amino acids. The CDR3 spells CASSFAPHRRQWDYTF. CDR3 sequence (DNA): TGTGCCAGCAGTTTTGCCCCCCACCGGAGACAGTGGGACTACACCTTC.

The chain links TRBV5-1 to TRBJ1-2; 8 bases are shared with TRBD1. Germline assignment: CDR1 SGHRS and CDR2 YFSETQ. The V and J ends lost 0 bases and 5 bases, in that order; junction bases with no gene match: 3. The CDR3 sequence is 14 residues long. CDR3 sequence: CASSLGQGPYGYTF. CDR3 coding DNA: TGCGCCAGCAGCTTGGGACAGGGGCCTTATGGCTACACCTTC.

The chain couples TRBV30 to TRBJ1-6; D is perhaps TRBD1 (5 bases). The V gene lost 5 bases and the J gene lost 10 bases, with 18 bases spanning the gap. The CDR3 contains 14 residues. The V gene's germline CDR1 is GTSNPN and CDR2 SVGIG (reference sequence). CDR3 nucleotides: TGTGCCTGGGCCGAAGGGGTCCTAGGATCACCCCTCCACTTT. It specifies CAWAEGVLGSPLHF. Combining the CDR3 with reference TRBV30 and TRBJ1-6 gives the whole variable domain SQTIHQWPATLVQPVGSPLSLECTVEGTSNPNLYWYRQAAGRGLQLLFYSVGIGQISSEVPQNLSASRPQDRQFILSSKKLLLSDSGFYLCAWAEGVLGSPLHFGNGTRLTVT.

The rearrangement uses TRBV6-5 and TRBJ1-1; 9 bases agree with TRBD1. Germline V gene data show CDR1 as MNHEY and CDR2 as SVGAGI. CDR3 length: 15 residues. V shed 7 bases, J shed 0 bases, and the junction held 6 bases outside the gene matches. CDR3 sequence reads: CASIWDRAMNTEAFF. Here the CDR3 DNA reads TGTGCCAGCATTTGGGACAGGGCAATGAACACTGAAGCTTTCTTT.

This chain links TRBV7-2 with TRBJ1-2, with 7 bases fitting TRBD1. The CDR3 length is 13 residues. Trimming removed 1 base from V and 7 bases from J; junction bases left unmatched: 3. The germline V gene encodes CDR1 SGHTA and CDR2 FQGNSA. As DNA, the CDR3 is TGTGCCAGCAGCTTAGGGACAGGTCTTGGCTACACCTTC. It yields the protein CASSLGTGLGYTF.

This clone appeared once. This sequence joins TRBV28 and TRBJ1-2; TRBD1 matches at 7 bases. The ends lost 6 bases at V and 2 bases at J; junction bases unmatched: 3. Germline CDR1 is MDHEN and CDR2 is SYDVKM. The CDR3 spans 13 residues. The CDR3 is CASSPGQNYGYTF. Here the CDR3 DNA reads TGTGCCAGCAGCCCGGGACAGAACTATGGCTACACCTTC.

The rearrangement uses TRBV24-1 and TRBJ2-5, with 7 nucleotides matching TRBD1. V lost 2 bases and J lost 5; bases outside the gene matches: 7. This CDR3 is 15 amino acids long. CDR1 and CDR2 (germline): KGHDR, SFDVKD. CDR3 sequence: CATSDWTGLVETQYF. The CDR3 region has the DNA TGTGCCACCAGTGATTGGACAGGTTTAGTGGAGACCCAGTACTTC.

The J gene is TRBJ1-3, the V gene TRBV4-1, with D possibly matching TRBD1 (6 bases). Germline-derived CDR1 and CDR2 are MGHRA and YSYEKL. This CDR3 has 16 residues. Trimming pared 0 bases from V and 6 bases from J, leaving 15 bases between. The CDR3 sequence is CASSQDWNRDANTIYF. The CDR3 nucleotides read TGCGCCAGCAGCCAAGACTGGAACAGGGACGCAAACACCATATATTTT.

V usage is TRBV12-3 or TRBV12-4 and J usage is TRBJ1-2; D not certain. CDR3 length equals 12 residues. Trimming removed 5 bases at V and 4 bases at J, with 8 bases between. The CDR3 loop reads CASSVPGYGYTF. The DNA of the CDR3 is TGTGCCAGCAGTGTACCGGGCTATGGCTACACCTTC.

This clone came up a few times. The chain joins TRBV6-5 to TRBJ1-2; possibly TRBD1 for D (6 bases). CDR1 is MNHEY and CDR2 is SVGAGI in the germline V gene. The length of the CDR3 is 14 residues. The V end lost 5 bases, the J end lost 2 bases, and 12 bases lay between the germline ends. The CDR3 DNA reads as TGTGCCAGCAGTCGCTGGGGGGGCAACTATGGCTACACCTTC. Encoded protein: CASSRWGGNYGYTF.

The V call is TRBV29-1, the J call TRBJ1-1; D is perhaps TRBD1 (5 bases). Germline V gives CDR1 SQVTM, CDR2 ANQGSEA. V was cut by 0 bases and J by 7 bases, with 12 bases left in between. The CDR3 totals 13 residues. The CDR3 protein is CSVEDAGQLEAFF. The CDR3 coding sequence is TGCAGCGTTGAAGATGCGGGGCAGCTTGAAGCTTTCTTT.

This clone was recorded a few times. The genes are TRBV4-3 and TRBJ2-1; 9 nucleotides line up with TRBD2. V trimming: 3 bases; J trimming: 5 bases; junction bases outside the gene matches: 5. This CDR3 has 15 residues. Germline assignment: CDR1 LGHNA and CDR2 YSLEER. CDR3 protein: CASSHQAGGHNEQFF. As DNA, the CDR3 is TGCGCCAGCAGCCATCAAGCGGGGGGTCACAATGAGCAGTTCTTC.

V is TRBV4-1 and J is TRBJ1-1, with D maybe TRBD1 (5 bases). This CDR3 is built from 14 residues. V dropped 2 bases and J dropped 3 bases, with 10 bases sitting between them. The germline V gene has CDR1 MGHRA and CDR2 YSYEKL. CDR3: CASSQRWGDTEAFF. The CDR3 nucleotides read TGCGCCAGCAGCCAACGTTGGGGGGACACTGAAGCTTTCTTT.

The chain carries TRBV21-1 and TRBJ2-2; TRBD1, the table's D call, lacks a check against the DNA. TRBV21-1 is reported as a pseudogene. The CDR3 is 15 residues long. The CDR3 nucleotides are TGTGCCAGCAGCAAATTCGTACAGTCCACCGGGGAGCTGTTTTTT. Its translation is CASSKFVQSTGELFF.